This T cell receptor (beta chain) was obtained from a study of post-analysis software for immune sequencing data. Study background: Relapsing-remitting, secondary progressive and progressive-relapsing courses of multiple sclerosis were included. Findings and limits, study-wide: Controls' normalized Chao1 diversity significantly exceeded that of multiple sclerosis patients. By F measure, strong co-clustering occurred among samples prepared in the same batch. A few TRBV segments (TRBV5-6, TRBV5-1 and TRBV20-1 among them) occurred more frequently in patients than in controls.

With respect to this clonotype: The antigen remains undetermined.

With V trimmed by 3 bases and J by 6 bases, 14 bases remained unmatched. The CDR3 extends over 19 amino acids. Germline V gives CDR1 MDHEN, CDR2 SYDVKM. TCR beta cDNA libraries had unique molecular identifiers. Input populations of roughly 0.95 to 10 million T cells gave rise to a few hundred thousand cDNA molecules. TCRdb independently ran MiXCR on the PCR reads; one entry per CDR3 protein. Of about 200,000 distinct CDR3 sequences detected, around 30% appear once; the ten largest clones hold approximately 3%. The sample taken for sequencing was blood. This TCR derives from a girl aged 2-17 years with multiple sclerosis. The rearrangement uses TRBV28 and TRBJ1-6; the match to TRBD1 covers 10 bases. In DNA form, the CDR3 reads TGTGCCAGCAGTTTTCCCGGCGGGGGGACAGGGGATATTAATTCACCCCTCCACTTT. This gives the protein CASSFPGGGTGDINSPLHF.